Reported below is one T cell receptor beta chain. This specimen comes from a study of blood T cell repertoires in COVID-19. The length of the CDR3 is 16 residues. Germline assignment: CDR1 KGHSH and CDR2 LQKENI. V lost 1 base, J lost 1 base, and 10 bases lay in between. Profiled with immunoSEQ multiplex PCR; TCRdb holds only in-frame clones, not every one. This sample has 180,000 or so clones, with roughly four fifths found just once. The chain couples TRBV18 to TRBJ2-2; perhaps TRBD1 as D (5 bases). The TCR sequence derives from a human donor with acute or convalescent COVID-19. The donor label of this sample is uncertain. Sequenced sample: peripheral blood. The CDR3 region is CASSPQGYLNTGELFF. CDR3 bases: TGTGCCAGCTCACCACAGGGGTACCTGAACACCGGGGAGCTGTTTTTT.